These T cell receptor beta chains were read from a single sample in a study of blood T cells in healthy people across ages. TCRdb processed the 5' RACE reads anew with MiXCR; each CDR3 protein has one entry. The table lists approximately 800,000 distinct CDR3 sequences, 25% to 30% of them singletons, with 3% in the top ten. The same sample was also studied in work on T cells of mothers and their children.

Specimen: blood. The receptors originated from a boy between 10 and 17 years old in good health. Each CDR3 is given with its conserved first and last residue. A D gene is named only where the DNA matches it firmly. Clone sizes are given selectively: once, few, many, or a class where the clone is expanded.

j_call,clone_size,v_call,d_call,cdr3_aa,cdr3_nt
TRBJ2-5,NA,TRBV5-1,TRBD2,CASSSTRTSREETQYF,TGCGCCAGCAGCTCAACCAGGACTAGTCGTGAAGAGACCCAGTACTTC
TRBJ2-7,NA,TRBV20-1,NA,CIARDQRTGRQYF,TGCATTGCTAGAGATCAAAGGACCGGACGGCAGTACTTC
TRBJ2-2,few,TRBV5-5,NA,CASSFFASGELFF,TGTGCCAGCAGCTTTTTTGCTTCCGGGGAGCTGTTTTTT
TRBJ2-3,NA,TRBV30,NA,CAWSSIDTQYF,TGTGCCTGGAGTTCCATTGATACGCAGTATTTT
TRBJ2-7,NA,TRBV3-1,TRBD1,CASSHYGQGTSYEQYF,TGTGCCAGCAGCCATTACGGACAGGGGACTTCCTACGAGCAGTACTTC
TRBJ2-5,NA,TRBV11-2,NA,CASSLLLGGQETQYF,TGTGCCAGCAGCTTATTATTGGGGGGACAAGAGACCCAGTACTTC
TRBJ2-6,NA,TRBV12-3/TRBV12-4,NA,CASSSDVGSGANVLTF,TGTGCCAGCAGTTCCGACGTGGGGTCTGGGGCCAACGTCCTGACTTTC
TRBJ1-1,few,TRBV7-9,NA,CASTPQGREAFF,TGTGCCAGCACCCCTCAAGGGCGAGAAGCTTTCTTT
TRBJ2-5,NA,TRBV2,TRBD2,CASSELAGGTGETQYF,TGTGCCAGCAGTGAATTAGCGGGGGGGACAGGAGAGACCCAGTACTTC
TRBJ2-5,few,TRBV28,NA,CASIEEDRAETQYF,TGTGCCAGCATCGAGGAGGACCGGGCAGAGACCCAGTACTTC
TRBJ2-1,NA,TRBV10-3,NA,CGISDPSGRNEQFF,TGTGGCATCAGTGACCCATCAGGTCGAAATGAGCAGTTCTTC
TRBJ2-1,NA,TRBV30,TRBD1,CAWSRDRGYHEQFF,TGTGCCTGGAGCCGGGACAGGGGCTACCATGAGCAGTTCTTC
TRBJ2-5,NA,TRBV30,TRBD1,CAWRDSGQETQYF,TGTGCCTGGCGGGACAGTGGACAAGAGACCCAGTACTTC
TRBJ2-7,NA,TRBV28,NA,CASSSAGQDSYEQYF,TGTGCCAGCAGCTCCGCGGGCCAGGACTCCTACGAGCAGTACTTC
TRBJ2-2,NA,TRBV10-3,TRBD1,CAISSGTGTNTGELFF,TGTGCCATCAGTTCCGGGACAGGGACGAACACCGGGGAGCTGTTTTTT
TRBJ1-2,NA,TRBV3-1,TRBD1,CASSLSGGVKNYGYTF,TGTGCCAGCAGCCTTTCAGGGGGCGTAAAGAACTATGGCTACACCTTC
TRBJ2-7,many,TRBV29-1,NA,CSADTGGRGGEQYF,TGCAGCGCCGATACCGGCGGCCGAGGTGGCGAGCAGTACTTC
TRBJ1-1,NA,TRBV5-1,NA,CASSWGTTNTEAFF,TGCGCCAGCAGCTGGGGGACAACGAACACTGAAGCTTTCTTT
TRBJ2-5,few,TRBV7-9,NA,CASSRTSRGTQYF,TGTGCCAGCAGCCGTACATCTAGGGGGACCCAGTACTTC
TRBJ2-5,few,TRBV4-1,NA,CASSQGPGHNAQEAQYF,TGCGCCAGCAGCCAGGGGCCAGGGCACAACGCTCAAGAGGCCCAGTACTTC
TRBJ2-7,few,TRBV6-1,NA,CASSGRGTNYEQYF,TGTGCCAGCAGCGGTAGGGGGACAAACTACGAGCAGTACTTC
TRBJ2-5,few,TRBV12-3/TRBV12-4,NA,CASSLLDGTQYF,TGTGCCAGCAGTTTACTGGACGGAACTCAGTACTTC